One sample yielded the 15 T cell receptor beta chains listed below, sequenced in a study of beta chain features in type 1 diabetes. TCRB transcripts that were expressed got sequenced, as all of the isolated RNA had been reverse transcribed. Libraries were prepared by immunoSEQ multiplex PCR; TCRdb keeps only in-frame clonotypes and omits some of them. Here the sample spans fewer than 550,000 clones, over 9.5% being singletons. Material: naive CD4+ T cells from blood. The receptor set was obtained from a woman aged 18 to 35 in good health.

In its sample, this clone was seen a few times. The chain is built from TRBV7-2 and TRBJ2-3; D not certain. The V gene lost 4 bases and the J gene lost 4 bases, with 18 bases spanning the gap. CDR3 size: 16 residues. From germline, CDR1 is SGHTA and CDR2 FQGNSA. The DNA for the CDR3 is TGTGCCAGCAGCTCAACCTACCTACTGGGCGCAGATACGCAGTATTTT. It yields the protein CASSSTYLLGADTQYF.

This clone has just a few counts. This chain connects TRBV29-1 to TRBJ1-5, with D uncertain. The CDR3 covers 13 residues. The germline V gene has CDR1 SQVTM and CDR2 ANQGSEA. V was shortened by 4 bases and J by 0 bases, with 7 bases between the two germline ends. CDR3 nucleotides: TGCAGCGTTGGATTGGATAGCAATCAGCCCCAGCATTTT. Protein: CSVGLDSNQPQHF. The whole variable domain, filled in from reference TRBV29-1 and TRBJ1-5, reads SAVISQKPSRDICQRGTSLTIQCQVDSQVTMMFWYRQQPGQSLTLIATANQGSEATYESGFVIDKFPISRPNLTFSTLTVSNMSPEDSSIYLCSVGLDSNQPQHFGDGTRLSIL.

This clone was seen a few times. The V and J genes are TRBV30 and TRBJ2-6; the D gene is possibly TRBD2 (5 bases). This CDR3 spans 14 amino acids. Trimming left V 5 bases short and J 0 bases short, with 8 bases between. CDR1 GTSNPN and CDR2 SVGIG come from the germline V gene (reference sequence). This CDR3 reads CAWGGSSGANVLTF. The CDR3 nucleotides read TGTGCCTGGGGTGGGAGCTCTGGGGCCAACGTCCTGACTTTC. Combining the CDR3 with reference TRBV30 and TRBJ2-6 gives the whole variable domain SQTIHQWPATLVQPVGSPLSLECTVEGTSNPNLYWYRQAAGRGLQLLFYSVGIGQISSEVPQNLSASRPQDRQFILSSKKLLLSDSGFYLCAWGGSSGANVLTFGAGSRLTVL.

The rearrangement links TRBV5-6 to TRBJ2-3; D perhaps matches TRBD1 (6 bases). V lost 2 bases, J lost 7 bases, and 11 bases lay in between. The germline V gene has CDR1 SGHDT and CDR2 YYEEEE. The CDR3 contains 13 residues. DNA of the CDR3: TGTGCCAGCAGCTTAACCAGGGGTAATACGCAGTATTTT. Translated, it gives CASSLTRGNTQYF.

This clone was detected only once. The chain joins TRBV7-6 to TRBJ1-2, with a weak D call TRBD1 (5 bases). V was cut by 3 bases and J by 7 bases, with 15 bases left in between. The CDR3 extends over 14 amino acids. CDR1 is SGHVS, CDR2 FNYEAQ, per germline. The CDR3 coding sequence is TGTGCCAGCAGCTTGCCAGGGAGAAGAAGTGGCTACACCTTC. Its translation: CASSLPGRRSGYTF. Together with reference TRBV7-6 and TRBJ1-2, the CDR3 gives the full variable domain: GAGVSQSPRYKVTKRGQDVALRCDPISGHVSLYWYRQALGQGPEFLTYFNYEAQQDKSGLPNDRFSAERPEGSISTLTIQRTEQRDSAMYRCASSLPGRRSGYTFGSGTRLTVV.

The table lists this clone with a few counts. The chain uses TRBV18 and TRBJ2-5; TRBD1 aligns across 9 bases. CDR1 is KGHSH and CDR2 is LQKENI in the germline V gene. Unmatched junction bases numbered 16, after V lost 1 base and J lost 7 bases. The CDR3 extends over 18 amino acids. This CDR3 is CASSPLGTGSSVGGTQYF. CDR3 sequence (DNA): TGTGCCAGCTCACCACTTGGGACAGGGTCGTCTGTCGGTGGGACCCAGTACTTC. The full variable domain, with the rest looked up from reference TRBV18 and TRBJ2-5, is NAGVMQNPRHLVRRRGQEARLRCSPMKGHSHVYWYRQLPEEGLKFMVYLQKENIIDESGMPKERFSAEFPKEGPSILRIQQVVRGDSAAYFCASSPLGTGSSVGGTQYFGPGTRLLVL.

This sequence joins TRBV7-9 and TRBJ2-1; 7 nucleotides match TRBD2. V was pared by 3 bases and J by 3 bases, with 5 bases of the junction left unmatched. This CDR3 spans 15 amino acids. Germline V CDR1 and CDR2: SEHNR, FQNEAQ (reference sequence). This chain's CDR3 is CASSFVAGHYNEQFF. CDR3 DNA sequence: TGTGCCAGCAGCTTTGTAGCGGGCCACTACAATGAGCAGTTCTTC.

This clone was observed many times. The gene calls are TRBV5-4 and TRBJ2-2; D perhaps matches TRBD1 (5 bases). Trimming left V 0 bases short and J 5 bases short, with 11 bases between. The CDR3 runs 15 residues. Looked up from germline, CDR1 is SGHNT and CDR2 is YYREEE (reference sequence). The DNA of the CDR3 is TGTGCCAGCAGCTTGGTGGGTCAGGGTACCGGGGAGCTGTTTTTT. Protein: CASSLVGQGTGELFF.

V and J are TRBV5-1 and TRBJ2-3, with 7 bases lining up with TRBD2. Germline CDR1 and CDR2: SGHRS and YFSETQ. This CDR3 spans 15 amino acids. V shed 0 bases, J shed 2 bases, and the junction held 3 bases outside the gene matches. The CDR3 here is CASSLVGLDTDTQYF. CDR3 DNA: TGCGCCAGCAGCTTGGTCGGACTAGACACAGATACGCAGTATTTT.

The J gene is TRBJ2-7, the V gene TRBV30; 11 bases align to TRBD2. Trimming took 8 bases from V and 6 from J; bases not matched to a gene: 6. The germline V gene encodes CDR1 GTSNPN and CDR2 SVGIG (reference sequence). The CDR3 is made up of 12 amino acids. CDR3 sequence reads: CAVSLAGGEQYF. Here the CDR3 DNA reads TGTGCCGTCTCCCTAGCGGGAGGCGAGCAGTACTTC.

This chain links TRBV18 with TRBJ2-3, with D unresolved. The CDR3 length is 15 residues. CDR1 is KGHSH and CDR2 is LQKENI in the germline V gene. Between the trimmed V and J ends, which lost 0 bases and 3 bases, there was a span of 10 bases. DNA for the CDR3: TGTGCCAGCTCACCACCAGGGTTAGTGACAGATACGCAGTATTTT. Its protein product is CASSPPGLVTDTQYF.

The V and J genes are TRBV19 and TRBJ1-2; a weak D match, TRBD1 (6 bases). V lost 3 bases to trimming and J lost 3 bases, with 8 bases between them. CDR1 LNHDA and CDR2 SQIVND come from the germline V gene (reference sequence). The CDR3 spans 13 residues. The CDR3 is CASSIDRYYGYTF. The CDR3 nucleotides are TGTGCCAGTAGTATCGACAGGTACTATGGCTACACCTTC.

The CDR3 coding sequence is TGCGCCAGCAGCCAAGGTGCATTTAGCTATGGCTACACCTTC. Amino acid sequence: CASSQGAFSYGYTF. This chain uses TRBV4-3 with TRBJ1-2; D remains ambiguous. This CDR3 is 14 amino acids long. The germline V gene has CDR1 LGHNA and CDR2 YSLEER. With 1 base removed from V and 4 bases from J, the gap between germline ends came to 10 bases.

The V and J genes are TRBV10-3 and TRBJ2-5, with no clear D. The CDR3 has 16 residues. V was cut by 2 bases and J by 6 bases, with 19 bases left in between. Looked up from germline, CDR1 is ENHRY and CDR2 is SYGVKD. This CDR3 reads CAISERSVSPLKTQYF. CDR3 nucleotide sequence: TGTGCCATCAGTGAGCGAAGCGTCTCCCCTCTAAAGACCCAGTACTTC.

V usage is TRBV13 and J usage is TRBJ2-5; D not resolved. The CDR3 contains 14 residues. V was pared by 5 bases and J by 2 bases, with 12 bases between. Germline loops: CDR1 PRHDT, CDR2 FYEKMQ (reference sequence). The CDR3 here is CASSLLVSQETQYF. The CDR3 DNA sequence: TGTGCCAGCAGCCTATTAGTCAGTCAAGAGACCCAGTACTTC.